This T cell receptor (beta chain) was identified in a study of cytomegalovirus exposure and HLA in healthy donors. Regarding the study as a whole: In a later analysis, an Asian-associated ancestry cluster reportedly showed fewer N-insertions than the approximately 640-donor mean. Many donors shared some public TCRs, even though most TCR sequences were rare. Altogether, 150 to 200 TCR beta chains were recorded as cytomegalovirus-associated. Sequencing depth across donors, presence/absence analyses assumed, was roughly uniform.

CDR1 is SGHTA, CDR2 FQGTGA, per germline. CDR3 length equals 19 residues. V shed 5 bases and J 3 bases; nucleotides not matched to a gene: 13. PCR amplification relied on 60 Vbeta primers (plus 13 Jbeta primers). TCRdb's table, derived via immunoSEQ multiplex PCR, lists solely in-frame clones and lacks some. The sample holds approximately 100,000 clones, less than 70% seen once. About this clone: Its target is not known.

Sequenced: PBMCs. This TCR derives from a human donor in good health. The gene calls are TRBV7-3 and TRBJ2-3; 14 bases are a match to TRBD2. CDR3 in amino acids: CASSAGLAGGRGVTDTQYF. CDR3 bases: TGTGCCAGCAGCGCCGGACTAGCGGGGGGTCGAGGGGTTACAGATACGCAGTATTTT.